What follows describes a single T cell receptor beta chain. Its specificity is not known. Trimming cost V 4 bases and J 0 bases; bases outside gene matches: 8. The CDR3 is 16 residues long. Germline V gives CDR1 SGHNT, CDR2 YYREEE (reference sequence). This sample is drawn from a study of beta chain features in type 1 diabetes. The overall study: Patients looked much like healthy donors when it came to age, gender and cell yields. Study-wide findings and caveats: Patients and controls would share equally any PCR tilt toward shorter templates.

Expressed TCRB transcripts were sequenced because the isolated RNA had all been reverse transcribed beforehand. The assay was immunoSEQ multiplex PCR, and TCRdb's table has in-frame clones only and misses some. The table includes about 360,000 clones, about 12% detected once. Sequencing was performed on naive CD4+ T cells from blood. This sequence joins TRBV5-4 and TRBJ1-1, with 8 nucleotides matching TRBD1. The sequence was obtained from a man younger than 35 in good health. CDR3: CASSPGQGTMNTEAFF. The CDR3 DNA follows: TGTGCCAGCAGCCCCGGACAGGGTACCATGAACACTGAAGCTTTCTTT.